The sequence of this TCR beta chain was determined in a study of cytomegalovirus exposure and HLA in healthy donors. Overall study context: T cells numbering around 180 million yielded more than 95 million unique TCR beta sequences in an earlier analysis. Regarding the study as a whole: A later analysis showed HLA-associated TCR beta chains outstripping equally common others in clonal expansion.

The PCR had 60 Vbeta and 13 Jbeta primers. Only in-frame clones appear in the TCRdb table, and some are missing; sequencing was by immunoSEQ multiplex PCR. The data contain around 200,000 clones, around four fifths of them singletons. On this clone itself: Its antigen remains unknown.

CDR3 length: 15 amino acids. Trimming took 1 base from V and 1 from J, leaving 10 bases between them. CDR1 LNHDA and CDR2 SQIVND come from the germline V gene (reference sequence). Input material: PBMCs. The rearrangement links TRBV19 to TRBJ1-1; D gene ambiguous. The sequence was collected from a woman in her thirties or forties in good health and CMV-seronegative. The CDR3 loop reads CASSIGGSGNTEAFF. CDR3 DNA: TGTGCCAGTAGTATAGGCGGGTCGGGGAACACTGAAGCTTTCTTT. Looking up the rest from reference TRBV19 and TRBJ1-1 gives the full variable domain: DGGITQSPKYLFRKEGQNVTLSCEQNLNHDAMYWYRQDPGQGLRLIYYSQIVNDFQKGDIAEGYSVSREKKESFPLTVTSAQKNPTAFYLCASSIGGSGNTEAFFGQGTRLTVV.